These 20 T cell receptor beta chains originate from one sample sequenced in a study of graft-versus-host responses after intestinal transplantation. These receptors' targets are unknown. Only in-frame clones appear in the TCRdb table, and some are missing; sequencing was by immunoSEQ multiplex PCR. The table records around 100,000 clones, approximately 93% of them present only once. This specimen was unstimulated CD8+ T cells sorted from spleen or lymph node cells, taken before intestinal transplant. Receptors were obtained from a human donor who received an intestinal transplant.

In nucleotides, the CDR3 is TGTGCCAGCAGCCCTGGGACAGGCGCTATGGCTCTGGGCGAGCAGTACTTC. Translated: CASSPGTGAMALGEQYF. V gene TRBV27 combines with J gene TRBJ2-7; the match to TRBD1 covers 8 bases. After removal of 6 bases from V and 6 bases from J, the junction contained 19 bases not matched to a gene. This CDR3 is 17 amino acids long. Germline V gives CDR1 MNHEY, CDR2 SMNVEV (reference sequence).

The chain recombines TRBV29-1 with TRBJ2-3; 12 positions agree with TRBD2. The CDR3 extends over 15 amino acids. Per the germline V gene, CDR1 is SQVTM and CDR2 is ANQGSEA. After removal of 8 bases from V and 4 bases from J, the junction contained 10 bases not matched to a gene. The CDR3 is CSLKELAGGSDTQYF. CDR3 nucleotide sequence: TGCAGCTTAAAGGAACTAGCGGGGGGATCAGATACGCAGTATTTT.

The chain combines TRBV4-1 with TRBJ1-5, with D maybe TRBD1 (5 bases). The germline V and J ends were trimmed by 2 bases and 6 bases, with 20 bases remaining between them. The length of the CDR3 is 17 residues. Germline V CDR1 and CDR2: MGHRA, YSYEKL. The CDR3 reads CASSQKAPSGGTQPQHF. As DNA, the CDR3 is TGCGCCAGCAGCCAAAAGGCCCCCTCCGGAGGGACTCAGCCCCAGCATTTT.

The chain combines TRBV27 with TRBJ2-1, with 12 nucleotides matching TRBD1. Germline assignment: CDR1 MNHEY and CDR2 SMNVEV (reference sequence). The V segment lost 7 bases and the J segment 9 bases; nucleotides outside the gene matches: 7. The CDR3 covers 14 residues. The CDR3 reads CASKPGQGAIEQFF. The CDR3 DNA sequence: TGTGCCAGCAAACCGGGACAGGGGGCAATTGAGCAGTTCTTC.

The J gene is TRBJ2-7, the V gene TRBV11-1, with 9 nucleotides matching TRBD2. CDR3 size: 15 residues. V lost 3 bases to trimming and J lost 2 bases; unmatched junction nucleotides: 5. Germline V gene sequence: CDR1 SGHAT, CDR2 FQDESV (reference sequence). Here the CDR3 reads CASSFEAGGTYEQYF. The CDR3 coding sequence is TGTGCCAGCAGCTTTGAAGCGGGGGGTACCTACGAGCAGTACTTC.

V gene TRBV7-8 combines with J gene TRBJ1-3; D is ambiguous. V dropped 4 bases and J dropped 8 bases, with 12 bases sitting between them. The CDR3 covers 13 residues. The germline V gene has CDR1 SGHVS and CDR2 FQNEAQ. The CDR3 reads CASSYPEVDTIYF. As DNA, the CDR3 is TGTGCCAGCAGCTACCCCGAGGTCGACACCATATATTTT.

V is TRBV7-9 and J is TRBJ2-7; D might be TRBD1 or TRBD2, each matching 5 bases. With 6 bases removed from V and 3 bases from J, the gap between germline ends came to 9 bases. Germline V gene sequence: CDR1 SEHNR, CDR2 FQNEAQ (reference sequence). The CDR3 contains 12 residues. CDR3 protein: CASRRDLYEQYF. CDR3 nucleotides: TGTGCCAGCAGGAGGGACCTCTACGAGCAGTACTTC.

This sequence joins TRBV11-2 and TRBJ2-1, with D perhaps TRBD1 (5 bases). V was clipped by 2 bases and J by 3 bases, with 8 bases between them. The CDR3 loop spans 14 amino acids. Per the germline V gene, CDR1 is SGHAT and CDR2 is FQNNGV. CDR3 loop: CASSLPQGYNEQFF. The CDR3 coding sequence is TGTGCCAGCAGCTTACCCCAGGGCTACAATGAGCAGTTCTTC.

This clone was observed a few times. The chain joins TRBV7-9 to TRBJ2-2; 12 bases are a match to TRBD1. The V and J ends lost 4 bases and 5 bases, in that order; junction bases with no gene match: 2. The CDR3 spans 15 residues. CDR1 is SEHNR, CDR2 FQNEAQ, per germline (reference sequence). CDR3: CASSWGQGATGELFF. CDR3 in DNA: TGTGCCAGCAGCTGGGGACAGGGGGCAACCGGGGAGCTGTTTTTT.

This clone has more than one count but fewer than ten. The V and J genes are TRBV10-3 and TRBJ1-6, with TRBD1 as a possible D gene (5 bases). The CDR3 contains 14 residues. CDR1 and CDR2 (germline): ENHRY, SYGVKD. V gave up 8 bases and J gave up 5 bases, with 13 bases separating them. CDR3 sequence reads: CAIGAAEDNSPLHF. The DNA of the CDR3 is TGTGCCATCGGGGCCGCGGAAGATAATTCACCCCTCCACTTT.

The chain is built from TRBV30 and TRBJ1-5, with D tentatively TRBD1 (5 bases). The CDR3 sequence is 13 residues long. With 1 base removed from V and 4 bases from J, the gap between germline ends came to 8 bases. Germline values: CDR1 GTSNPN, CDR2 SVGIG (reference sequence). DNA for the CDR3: TGTGCCTGGAGTGGGGGACTGAATCAGCCCCAGCATTTT. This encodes CAWSGGLNQPQHF.

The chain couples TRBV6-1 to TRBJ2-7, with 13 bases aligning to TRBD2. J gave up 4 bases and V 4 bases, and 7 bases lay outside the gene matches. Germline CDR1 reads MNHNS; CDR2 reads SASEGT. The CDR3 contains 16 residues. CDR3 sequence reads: CASSVPLAGGFYEQYF. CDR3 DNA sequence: TGTGCCAGCAGTGTTCCACTAGCGGGGGGGTTTTACGAGCAGTACTTC.

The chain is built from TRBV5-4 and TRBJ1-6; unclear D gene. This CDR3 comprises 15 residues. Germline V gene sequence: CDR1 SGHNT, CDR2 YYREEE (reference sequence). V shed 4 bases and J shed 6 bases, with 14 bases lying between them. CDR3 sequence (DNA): TGTGCCAGCAGCAAATCCGGGTCTTCTAATTCACCCCTCCACTTT. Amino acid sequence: CASSKSGSSNSPLHF. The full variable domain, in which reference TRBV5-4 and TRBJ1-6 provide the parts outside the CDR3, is ETGVTQSPTHLIKTRGQQVTLRCSSQSGHNTVSWYQQALGQGPQFIFQYYREEENGRGNFPPRFSGLQFPNYSSELNVNALELDDSALYLCASSKSGSSNSPLHFGNGTRLTVT.

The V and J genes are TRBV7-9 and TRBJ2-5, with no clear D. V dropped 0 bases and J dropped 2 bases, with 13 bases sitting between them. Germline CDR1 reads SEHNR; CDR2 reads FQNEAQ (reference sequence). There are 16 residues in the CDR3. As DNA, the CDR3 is TGTGCCAGCAGCTTAGCCCCCCGAGCGAGTCAAGAGACCCAGTACTTC. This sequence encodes CASSLAPRASQETQYF.

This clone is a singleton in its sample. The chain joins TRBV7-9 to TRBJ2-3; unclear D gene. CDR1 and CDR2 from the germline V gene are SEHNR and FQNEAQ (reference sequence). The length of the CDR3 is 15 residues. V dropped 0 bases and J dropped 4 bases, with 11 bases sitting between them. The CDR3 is CASSLAVGGSDTQYF. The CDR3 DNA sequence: TGTGCCAGCAGCTTAGCTGTGGGCGGCTCAGATACGCAGTATTTT. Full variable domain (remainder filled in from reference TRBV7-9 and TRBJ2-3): DTGVSQNPRHKITKRGQNVTFRCDPISEHNRLYWYRQTLGQGPEFLTYFQNEAQLEKSRLLSDRFSAERPKGSFSTLEIQRTEQGDSAMYLCASSLAVGGSDTQYFGPGTRLTVL.

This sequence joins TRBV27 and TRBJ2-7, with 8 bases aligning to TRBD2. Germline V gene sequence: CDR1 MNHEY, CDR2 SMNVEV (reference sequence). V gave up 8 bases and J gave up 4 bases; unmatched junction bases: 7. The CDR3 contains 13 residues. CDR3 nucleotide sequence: TGTGCCAGCGGATTGGCGGGGGGATACGAGCAGTACTTC. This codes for CASGLAGGYEQYF.

CDR3 nucleotide sequence: TGTGCCAGCAGCTTAGCGATGGGCGGGGGCACAGATACGCAGTATTTT. This translates into CASSLAMGGGTDTQYF. The chain is built from TRBV7-6 and TRBJ2-3; D may be TRBD2 (6 bases). V lost 0 bases to trimming and J lost 1 base, with 11 bases between them. Germline loops: CDR1 SGHVS, CDR2 FNYEAQ. CDR3 length: 16 residues. Complete variable domain (other parts from reference TRBV7-6 and TRBJ2-3): GAGVSQSPRYKVTKRGQDVALRCDPISGHVSLYWYRQALGQGPEFLTYFNYEAQQDKSGLPNDRFSAERPEGSISTLTIQRTEQRDSAMYRCASSLAMGGGTDTQYFGPGTRLTVL.

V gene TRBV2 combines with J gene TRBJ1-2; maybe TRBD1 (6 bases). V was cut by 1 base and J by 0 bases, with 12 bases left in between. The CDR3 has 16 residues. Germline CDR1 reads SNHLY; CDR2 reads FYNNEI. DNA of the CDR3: TGTGCCAGCAGTGAAGACCCAGGGGACTCTAACTATGGCTACACCTTC. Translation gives CASSEDPGDSNYGYTF.

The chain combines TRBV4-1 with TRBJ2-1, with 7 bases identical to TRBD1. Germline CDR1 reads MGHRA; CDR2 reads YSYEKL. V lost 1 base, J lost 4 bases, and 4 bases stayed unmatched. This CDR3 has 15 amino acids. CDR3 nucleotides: TGCGCCAGCAGCCAAGGACAGGGCATTTACAATGAGCAGTTCTTC. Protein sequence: CASSQGQGIYNEQFF.

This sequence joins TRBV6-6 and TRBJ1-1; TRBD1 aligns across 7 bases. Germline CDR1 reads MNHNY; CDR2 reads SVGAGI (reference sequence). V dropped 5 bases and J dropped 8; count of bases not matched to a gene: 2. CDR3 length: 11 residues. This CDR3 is CASSQTGEAFF. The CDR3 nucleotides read TGTGCCAGCAGTCAGACAGGGGAAGCTTTCTTT.